These 31 T cell receptor beta chains originate from one sample sequenced in a study of blood T cell repertoires in COVID-19. The protocol was immunoSEQ multiplex PCR, while the TCRdb copy is restricted to in-frame clones and leaves out a portion. The table shows about 120,000 clones, with 85% occurring only once. Sequencing was done on a sample of peripheral blood. Source of these receptors: a man older than 75 with acute or convalescent COVID-19.

The rearrangement joins TRBV5-4 to TRBJ1-5; D might be TRBD1 (5 bases). The CDR3 sequence is 15 residues long. Germline V CDR1 and CDR2: SGHNT, YYREEE (reference sequence). V lost 2 bases to trimming and J lost 7 bases, with 16 bases between them. This CDR3 reads CASSLGRAAEQPQHF. The CDR3, as DNA: TGTGCCAGCAGCTTAGGCAGGGCGGCGGAGCAGCCCCAGCATTTT.

The J gene is TRBJ1-5, the V gene TRBV15; D is undetermined. V shed 0 bases and J shed 5 bases, with 5 bases lying between them. Germline loops: CDR1 LNHNV, CDR2 YYDKDF (reference sequence). CDR3 length equals 13 residues. The CDR3 here is CATSREADQPQHF. CDR3 DNA: TGTGCCACCAGCAGAGAGGCCGATCAGCCCCAGCATTTT.

This clone was counted a single time. CDR3 DNA sequence: TGTGCCAGCAAGGCAGGGGAGGGCTTGGGGTATGGCTACACCTTC. It specifies CASKAGEGLGYGYTF. This sequence joins TRBV13 and TRBJ1-2; weak D call: TRBD1 (6 bases). This CDR3 contains 15 residues. Germline CDR1 and CDR2: PRHDT and FYEKMQ (reference sequence). Trimming pared 7 bases from V and 5 bases from J, leaving 20 bases between.

This clone was counted only a few times. The chain uses TRBV16 and TRBJ1-5; unclear D gene. V was clipped by 0 bases and J by 3 bases, with 6 bases between them. Per the germline V gene, CDR1 is KGHSY and CDR2 is FQNENV. The CDR3 covers 14 residues. The CDR3 protein is CASSQSQSNQPQHF. The DNA for the CDR3 is TGTGCCAGCAGCCAATCGCAGTCCAATCAGCCCCAGCATTTT. The complete variable domain, with remaining parts taken from reference TRBV16 and TRBJ1-5, reads GEEVAQTPKHLVRGEGQKAKLYCAPIKGHSYVFWYQQVLKNEFKFLISFQNENVFDETGMPKERFSAKCLPNSPCSLEIQATKLEDSAVYFCASSQSQSNQPQHFGDGTRLSIL.

The V gene is TRBV3-1 (or the pseudogene TRBV3-2), the J gene TRBJ1-1, with 9 bases matching TRBD1. The CDR3 is 15 residues long. The V gene end was trimmed by 5 bases and the J gene end by 5 bases; junction bases not matched to a gene: 9. Germline CDR1 is LGHDT and CDR2 is YNNKEL (reference sequence). CDR3 region: CASSLVTGGSTEAFF. The CDR3 nucleotides are TGTGCCAGCAGCTTAGTGACAGGGGGAAGTACTGAAGCTTTCTTT.

This chain uses TRBV6-2 or TRBV6-3 with TRBJ1-5; 12 positions match TRBD1. The CDR3 totals 16 residues. Germline-derived CDR1 and CDR2 are MNHEY and SVGEGT. V shed 6 bases, J shed 5 bases, and the junction held 8 bases outside the gene matches. The DNA for the CDR3 is TGTGCCAGCAGCTGGGACAGGGGGCTTCGGGATCAGCCCCAGCATTTT. This gives the protein CASSWDRGLRDQPQHF.

Only a few counts were recorded for this clone. V usage is TRBV10-1 and J usage is TRBJ2-7; TRBD1 aligns across 9 bases. Germline values: CDR1 WNHNN, CDR2 SYGVQD (reference sequence). The ends lost 7 bases at V and 3 bases at J; junction bases unmatched: 7. This CDR3 spans 14 amino acids. The DNA for the CDR3 is TGCGCCAGCAACGACAGGGGGATAAGCTACGAGCAGTACTTC. Translated, it gives CASNDRGISYEQYF.

The gene calls are TRBV5-1 and TRBJ2-7; tentative D call: TRBD2 (6 bases). Germline V gene lookup returns CDR1 SGHRS and CDR2 YFSETQ. CDR3 length: 14 amino acids. With 1 base removed from V and 3 bases from J, the gap between germline ends came to 11 bases. CDR3 DNA sequence: TGCGCCAGCAGCTTGAACCTCGGGGGCTACGAGCAGTACTTC. Its protein is CASSLNLGGYEQYF.

The chain is built from TRBV18 and TRBJ1-1; 7 bases line up with TRBD1. Germline CDR1 is KGHSH and CDR2 is LQKENI. CDR3 length: 17 residues. Unmatched junction bases numbered 11, after V lost 3 bases and J lost 1 base. For the CDR3, the DNA is TGTGCCAGCTCACCCCGCCTGACCGGGACAGCGAACACTGAAGCTTTCTTT. Residues: CASSPRLTGTANTEAFF.

The sample holds a few counts of this clone. The V call is TRBV12-5, the J call TRBJ2-5; D may be TRBD2 (6 bases). CDR3 length: 13 residues. Germline CDR1 and CDR2: LGHNT and FRNRAP. The V and J ends lost 5 bases and 5 bases respectively, with 12 bases between them. The CDR3, as DNA: TGTGCTAGTGGTCCCACGGCGGGGGAGACCCAGTACTTC. It codes for CASGPTAGETQYF.

The chain is built from TRBV5-4 and TRBJ2-7; a possible D gene is TRBD1 (5 bases). The CDR3 totals 15 residues. The germline V and J ends were trimmed by 3 bases and 1 base, with 14 bases remaining between them. Germline V gene data show CDR1 as SGHNT and CDR2 as YYREEE (reference sequence). The CDR3 is CASSSDPGNSYEQYF. The CDR3 bases are TGTGCCAGCAGCTCGGATCCAGGGAATTCCTACGAGCAGTACTTC.

The chain employs TRBV27 and TRBJ2-2; possibly TRBD1 for D (6 bases). With 6 bases removed from V and 0 bases from J, the gap between germline ends came to 11 bases. The length of the CDR3 is 15 residues. Per the germline V gene, CDR1 is MNHEY and CDR2 is SMNVEV (reference sequence). In DNA form, the CDR3 reads TGTGCCAGCAGGACCGGGACATCGAACACCGGGGAGCTGTTTTTT. The encoded protein is CASRTGTSNTGELFF.

V gene TRBV5-1 combines with J gene TRBJ2-7, with TRBD2 matching over 14 bases. This CDR3 contains 17 residues. The junction had 9 bases not matched to a gene; V was cut back by 3 bases and J by 4 bases. The germline gives CDR1 SGHRS, CDR2 YFSETQ. DNA of the CDR3: TGCGCCAGCAGCTCTCTTCCCGGGACTAGCGGGAGTTACGAGCAGTACTTC. The encoded protein is CASSSLPGTSGSYEQYF. Looking up the rest from reference TRBV5-1 and TRBJ2-7 gives the full variable domain: KAGVTQTPRYLIKTRGQQVTLSCSPISGHRSVSWYQQTPGQGLQFLFEYFSETQRNKGNFPGRFSGRQFSNSRSEMNVSTLELGDSALYLCASSSLPGTSGSYEQYFGPGTRLTVT.

The rearrangement uses TRBV3-1 (or the pseudogene TRBV3-2) and TRBJ1-1; 8 nucleotides match TRBD1. V lost 2 bases and J lost 11; bases outside the gene matches: 4. The CDR3 spans 12 residues. Germline V gives CDR1 LGHDT, CDR2 YNNKEL (reference sequence). In DNA, the CDR3 is TGTGCCAGCAGCCAACCACAGGGGGTCGCTTTCTTT. It yields the protein CASSQPQGVAFF.

The chain joins TRBV25-1 to TRBJ2-1; D gene uncertain. The V and J ends lost 2 bases and 0 bases respectively, with 8 bases between them. The CDR3 covers 15 residues. CDR1 and CDR2 from the germline V gene are MGHDK and SYGVNS. In DNA, the CDR3 is TGTGCCAGCAGTGAACACCCGAGCTCCTACAATGAGCAGTTCTTC. Translating gives CASSEHPSSYNEQFF.

This chain connects TRBV19 to TRBJ1-1; 8 nucleotides line up with TRBD1. The CDR3 sequence is 16 residues long. After removal of 5 bases from V and 2 bases from J, the junction contained 10 bases not matched to a gene. Germline V gives CDR1 LNHDA, CDR2 SQIVND (reference sequence). DNA of the CDR3: TGTGCCAGTAGTCTCGGACAGGGCAGGGGAAACACTGAAGCTTTCTTT. Translating it yields CASSLGQGRGNTEAFF.

V and J are TRBV29-1 and TRBJ2-2, with D possibly being TRBD1 (6 bases). Per germline, CDR1 SQVTM and CDR2 ANQGSEA. The length of the CDR3 is 13 residues. With 0 bases removed from V and 6 bases from J, the gap between germline ends came to 8 bases. CDR3 region: CSVEEQGAGELFF. CDR3 sequence (DNA): TGCAGCGTTGAAGAACAGGGCGCCGGGGAGCTGTTTTTT.

As for this clone: This sample also contains other DNA sequences that code for the same CDR3. The J gene is TRBJ1-1, the V gene TRBV29-1; weak D call: TRBD1 (5 bases). The V and J ends lost 3 bases and 0 bases respectively, with 14 bases between them. CDR1 is SQVTM, CDR2 ANQGSEA, per germline. This CDR3 comprises 15 residues. The CDR3 coding sequence is TGCAGCGTTGACAGTCCGGGGGAAATGAACACTGAAGCTTTCTTT. This codes for CSVDSPGEMNTEAFF. Full variable domain (missing parts from reference TRBV29-1 and TRBJ1-1): SAVISQKPSRDICQRGTSLTIQCQVDSQVTMMFWYRQQPGQSLTLIATANQGSEATYESGFVIDKFPISRPNLTFSTLTVSNMSPEDSSIYLCSVDSPGEMNTEAFFGQGTRLTVV.

The gene calls are TRBV10-3 and TRBJ2-5, with 10 nucleotides matching TRBD1. The CDR3 consists of 15 residues. J gave up 5 bases and V 2 bases, and 5 bases lay outside the gene matches. The germline CDR1 and CDR2 sequences are ENHRY and SYGVKD. The CDR3 region has the DNA TGTGCCATCAGTGAGCCGACAGGGGGCGTCGAGACCCAGTACTTC. Translated: CAISEPTGGVETQYF.

The chain employs TRBV29-1 and TRBJ1-2; D may be TRBD1 (6 bases). V dropped 1 base and J dropped 3 bases, with 12 bases sitting between them. The CDR3 runs to 14 residues. CDR1 is SQVTM and CDR2 is ANQGSEA in the germline V gene. This chain's CDR3 is CSVEGAGGDYGYTF. The CDR3 DNA reads as TGCAGCGTTGAAGGGGCTGGGGGCGACTATGGCTACACCTTC. Supplemented by reference TRBV29-1 and TRBJ1-2, the full variable domain reads SAVISQKPSRDICQRGTSLTIQCQVDSQVTMMFWYRQQPGQSLTLIATANQGSEATYESGFVIDKFPISRPNLTFSTLTVSNMSPEDSSIYLCSVEGAGGDYGYTFGSGTRLTVV.

The rearrangement joins TRBV5-5 to TRBJ2-3; TRBD2 matches 11 bases. This CDR3 has 16 residues. V shed 5 bases, J shed 5 bases, and the junction held 10 bases outside the gene matches. The V gene's germline CDR1 is SGHKS and CDR2 YYEKEE (reference sequence). The CDR3 region has the DNA TGTGCCAGCAGGGCCCTAGCGGGGGGCGTGGGAGATACGCAGTATTTT. Translation: CASRALAGGVGDTQYF.

This chain uses TRBV3-1 (or the pseudogene TRBV3-2) with TRBJ2-2; D is ambiguous. This CDR3 comprises 13 residues. Germline CDR1 is LGHDT and CDR2 is YNNKEL (reference sequence). V lost 0 bases and J lost 6, with 5 bases in between. This CDR3 reads CASSQDRAGELFF. The CDR3 DNA is TGTGCCAGCAGCCAAGACCGGGCCGGGGAGCTGTTTTTT.

This clone showed up just a few times. The chain is built from TRBV7-9 and TRBJ1-6; 7 nucleotides match TRBD1. CDR1 and CDR2 from the germline V gene are SEHNR and FQNEAQ (reference sequence). V shed 5 bases, J shed 4 bases, and the junction held 8 bases outside the gene matches. CDR3 length: 16 amino acids. CDR3 region: CASSPVGGSYNSPLHF. The CDR3 region has the DNA TGTGCCAGCAGCCCGGTAGGGGGCAGTTATAATTCACCCCTCCACTTT.

The rearrangement joins TRBV18 to TRBJ1-2, with D maybe TRBD1 (5 bases). The germline V gene has CDR1 KGHSH and CDR2 LQKENI. Trimming removed 4 bases at V and 3 bases at J, with 12 bases between. The CDR3 spans 14 residues. CDR3 DNA sequence: TGTGCCAGCTCACTAAAATCGGGGGACTATGGCTACACCTTC. This gives the protein CASSLKSGDYGYTF. The full variable domain, in which reference TRBV18 and TRBJ1-2 provide the parts outside the CDR3, is NAGVMQNPRHLVRRRGQEARLRCSPMKGHSHVYWYRQLPEEGLKFMVYLQKENIIDESGMPKERFSAEFPKEGPSILRIQQVVRGDSAAYFCASSLKSGDYGYTFGSGTRLTVV.

V and J are TRBV7-3 and TRBJ1-1; 7 nucleotides agree with TRBD1. Trimming cost V 5 bases and J 7 bases; bases outside gene matches: 7. The germline CDR1 and CDR2 sequences are SGHTA and FQGTGA. The CDR3 is made up of 13 amino acids. The CDR3, as DNA: TGTGCCAGCAGCAGTCAGGGGGTCAATGAAGCTTTCTTT. This codes for CASSSQGVNEAFF.

This clone was seen only once. The chain couples TRBV3-1 (or the pseudogene TRBV3-2) to TRBJ2-5, with D tentatively TRBD2 (7 bases). Trimming took 6 bases from V and 4 from J, leaving 18 bases between them. The CDR3 has 15 residues. Germline V gene sequence: CDR1 LGHDT, CDR2 YNNKEL (reference sequence). The DNA for the CDR3 is TGTGCCAGCAGACCGACTAGCCAGGGGCCAGAGACCCAGTACTTC. Translation: CASRPTSQGPETQYF.

The rearrangement uses TRBV5-1 and TRBJ2-3; 10 bases match TRBD2. CDR1 SGHRS and CDR2 YFSETQ come from the germline V gene. The trim removed 0 bases at V and 2 bases at J, leaving 6 bases unmatched. This CDR3 spans 17 amino acids. The CDR3 sequence is CASSLDPGLAYTDTQYF. The CDR3 DNA sequence: TGCGCCAGCAGCTTGGACCCGGGACTAGCGTACACAGATACGCAGTATTTT.

V is TRBV6-5 and J is TRBJ1-1; D unresolved. V was trimmed by 2 bases and J by 1 base, leaving 8 bases between them. CDR1 is MNHEY, CDR2 SVGAGI, per germline. CDR3 length: 14 residues. DNA for the CDR3: TGTGCCAGCAGTTACGGGCAGAGGAACACTGAAGCTTTCTTT. It translates to CASSYGQRNTEAFF.

The chain carries TRBV5-1 and TRBJ1-1; 8 nucleotides align to TRBD1. Germline assignment: CDR1 SGHRS and CDR2 YFSETQ. The CDR3 has 15 residues. With V trimmed by 4 bases and J by 4 bases, 9 bases remained unmatched. Here the CDR3 DNA reads TGCGCCAGCAGCCCACTCCAGGGGGCGGTCACTGAAGCTTTCTTT. Protein: CASSPLQGAVTEAFF.

This clone has only one observation. J is TRBJ2-1 and V is TRBV7-2; D perhaps matches TRBD2 (6 bases). The V and J ends lost 6 bases and 0 bases respectively, with 12 bases between them. Germline CDR1 reads SGHTA; CDR2 reads FQGNSA. CDR3 length: 15 amino acids. The CDR3 sequence: CASSKVAASYNEQFF. The CDR3 DNA is TGTGCCAGCAGTAAGGTAGCGGCCTCCTACAATGAGCAGTTCTTC.

The J gene is TRBJ1-2, the V gene TRBV5-5; 7 bases line up with TRBD1. The CDR3 has 12 amino acids. V dropped 4 bases and J dropped 7; count of bases not matched to a gene: 4. The V gene's germline CDR1 is SGHKS and CDR2 YYEKEE (reference sequence). CDR3 sequence: CASSLWDSGYTF. The CDR3 nucleotides read TGTGCCAGCAGCCTTTGGGACAGTGGCTACACCTTC.